This T cell receptor (beta chain) comes out of a study of blood T cell repertoires in COVID-19. In the study overall: All recovered Cohort 3 donors got two negative PCRs, got clearance, or saw symptom resolution. Nucleic acid was either cDNA or gDNA, and it came from T cells, B-cell-depleted T cells, or PBMCs.

Germline V CDR1 and CDR2: WSHSY, SAAADI. The J segment lost 3 bases and the V segment lost 6 bases, leaving 12 bases of the junction unmatched. CDR3 length: 16 amino acids. Original processing methods: Cell counts per sample came from amplifying reference gene primers. Clones were read by immunoSEQ multiplex PCR, and TCRdb kept only the in-frame ones, dropping some. V, J and clone size are those of that table, while D and trimming were read from the DNA. Here the sample spans more than 200,000 clones, around 86% being singletons. The V call is TRBV10-2, the J call TRBJ1-2, with 8 bases fitting TRBD1. This clonotype originated in a man between 25 and 39 years old in a cohort exposed to, infected with or recovered from COVID-19 (not recorded which). The sequenced sample was PBMCs or T cells enriched from blood (not recorded which). As DNA, the CDR3 is TGCGCCAGCAGCACACCGACAGGGGATTTGGACTATGGCTACACCTTC. Protein: CASSTPTGDLDYGYTF.